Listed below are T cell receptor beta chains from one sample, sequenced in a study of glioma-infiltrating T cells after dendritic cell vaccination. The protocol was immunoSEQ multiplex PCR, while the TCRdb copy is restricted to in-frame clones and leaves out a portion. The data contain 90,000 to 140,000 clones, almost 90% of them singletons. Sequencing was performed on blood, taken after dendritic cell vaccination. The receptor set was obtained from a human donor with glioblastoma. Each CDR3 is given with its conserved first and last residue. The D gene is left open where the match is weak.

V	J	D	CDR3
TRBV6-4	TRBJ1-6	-	CASSEAENSPLHF
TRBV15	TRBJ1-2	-	CATSRGDKDGYTF
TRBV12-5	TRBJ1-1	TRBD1	CASGLARTGNTEAFF
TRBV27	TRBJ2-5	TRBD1	CASSSTKGAWETQYF
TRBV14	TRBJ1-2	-	CASSQDSLGYGYTF
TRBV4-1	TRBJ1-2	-	CASSPSLPRTDIYGYTF
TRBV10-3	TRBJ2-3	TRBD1	CAIREGTGSTDTQYF
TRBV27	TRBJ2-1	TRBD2	CASSSRDYNEQFF
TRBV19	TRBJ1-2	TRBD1	CASSINRGYGYTF
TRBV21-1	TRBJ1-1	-	CASSKARGDTEAFF
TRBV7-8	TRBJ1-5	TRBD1	CASSWTGFTQPQHF
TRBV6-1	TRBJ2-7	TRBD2	CASSETPAGGYEQYF
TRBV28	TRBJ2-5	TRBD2	CASSAPSGREETQYF
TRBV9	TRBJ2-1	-	CASSVGFEQYNEQFF
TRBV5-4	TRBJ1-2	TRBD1	CASGQGNDYGYTF
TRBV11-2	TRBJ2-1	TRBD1	CASSSGDRSFREQFF
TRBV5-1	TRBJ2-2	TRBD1	CASSGTDTGELFF
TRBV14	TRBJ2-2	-	CASSQGGVGELFF
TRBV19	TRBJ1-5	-	CASSIGGAGQPQHF
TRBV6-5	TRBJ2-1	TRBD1	CASSYPGQGVGEQFF
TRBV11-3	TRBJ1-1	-	CASSSIGRGDEAFF
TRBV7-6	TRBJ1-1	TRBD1	CASSASTGGTEAFF
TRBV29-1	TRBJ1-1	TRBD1	CSVERRDSQEAFF
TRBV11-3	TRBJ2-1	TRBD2	CASSIGTSGRSNEQFF
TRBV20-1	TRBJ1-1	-	CSAMRYPEAFF
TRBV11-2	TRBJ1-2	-	CASSSLTGINYGYTF
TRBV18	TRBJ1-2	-	CASSPPQGTNYGYTF
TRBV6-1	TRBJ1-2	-	CASSEDGGGFYGYTF
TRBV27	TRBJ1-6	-	CASSFGPTASPLHF
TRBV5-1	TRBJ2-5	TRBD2	CASSPGLASETQYF
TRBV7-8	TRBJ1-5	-	CASSSTRGGGNQPQHF
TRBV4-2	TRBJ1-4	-	CASSPDSATNEKLFF
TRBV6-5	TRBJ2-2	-	CASSYSGRGAGELFF
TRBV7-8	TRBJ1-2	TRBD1	CASSEGAGRYGYTF
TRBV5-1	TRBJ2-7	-	CASSSSGSWAAVPTYEQYF
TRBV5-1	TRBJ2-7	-	CASSLELTYEQYF
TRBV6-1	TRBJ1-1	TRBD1	CASSEPGQRTEAFF
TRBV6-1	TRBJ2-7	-	CASAGTQSSYEQYF
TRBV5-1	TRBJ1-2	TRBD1	CASSLNPGTDNYGYTF
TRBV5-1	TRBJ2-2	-	CASSNGQNTGELFF
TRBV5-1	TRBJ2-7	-	CASSLARKSRQYF
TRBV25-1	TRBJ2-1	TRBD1	CASSARPGTGGDFNEQFF
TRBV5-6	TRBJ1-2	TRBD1	CASSLGQGGPGYTF
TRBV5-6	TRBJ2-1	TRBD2	CASSSRGGSYNEQFF
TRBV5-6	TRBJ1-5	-	CASSLWSGVNQPQHF
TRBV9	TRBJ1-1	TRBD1	CASSGQGTEAFF
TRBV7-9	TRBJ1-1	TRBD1	CASSLTGFTEAFF
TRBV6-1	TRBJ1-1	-	CASRLVPGAATEAFF
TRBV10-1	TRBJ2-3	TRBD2	CASSVAGADTQYF
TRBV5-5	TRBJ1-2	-	CASSLEGRGQDYGYTF
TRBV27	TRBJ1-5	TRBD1	CASSSGTGINQPQHF
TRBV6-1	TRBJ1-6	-	CASSEAQNSPLHF
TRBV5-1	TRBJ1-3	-	CASSLAGIRGGNTIYF
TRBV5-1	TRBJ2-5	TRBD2	CASSWGSGGASETQYF
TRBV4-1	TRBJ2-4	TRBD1	CASSQDSGTGYIQYF
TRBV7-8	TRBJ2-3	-	CASSLERWGETTDTQYF
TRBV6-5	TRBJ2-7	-	CASRRAYEQYF
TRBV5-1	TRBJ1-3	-	CASSTQGSAGNTIYF
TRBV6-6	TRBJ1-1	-	CASSYSSGGHLTEAFF
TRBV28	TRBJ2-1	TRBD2	CASSLAGEYNEQFF